This paragraph reports one TCR beta chain. What it binds is unknown. V was pared by 2 bases and J by 3 bases, with 17 bases between. The germline gives CDR1 MNHEY, CDR2 SVGEGT. The CDR3 consists of 16 residues. The sample originates from a study of T-cell reconstitution after alpha-beta-depleted transplantation in children. Study-wide results and caveats: One year post-transplant, T-cell counts and diversity were largely derived from T cells produced anew. About two months after transplant, alpha-beta T cells reportedly came from several hundred expanded graft clones.

Unique molecular identifiers tagged the TCRbeta library. TCRdb passed the PCR reads through MiXCR, listing each CDR3 protein once. Of about 640,000 distinct CDR3 sequences in the sample, 10% to 15% were seen once. The chain recombines TRBV6-2 or TRBV6-3 with TRBJ2-7; no clear D gene. Sequencing was performed on PBMCs, mostly from graft donor cells, taken 360 days after TCRalphabeta/CD19-depleted stem cell transplant. The receptor was derived from a male patient younger than 18 who had a stem cell transplant for acute myeloid leukemia, so the T cells may come from the graft donor. This chain's CDR3 is CASSYDGLRSLYEQYF. In DNA, the CDR3 is TGTGCCAGCAGTTACGATGGCCTCAGGTCGCTCTACGAGCAGTACTTC.